This T cell receptor beta chain was found in a study of blood T cell repertoires in COVID-19. Study as a whole: Sites in the United States, Italy and Spain provided acute and convalescent COVID-19 samples. The cDNA or gDNA used as material had been derived from T cells, B-cell-depleted T cells, or PBMCs.

In the authors' methods: Amplifying reference gene primers gave estimates of nucleated cell counts. Data came from immunoSEQ multiplex PCR; TCRdb stores just in-frame clones and leaves some out. The DNA was the basis for D and trimming; V, J and clone size are from that table. The table shows roughly 180,000 clones, with more than 70% occurring only once. The CDR3 totals 14 residues. Losses at the gene ends were 4 bases for V and 5 bases for J; bases not matched to a gene: 8. CDR1 and CDR2 (germline): SGHRS, YFSETQ. The sample comprised peripheral blood. The J gene is TRBJ2-5, the V gene TRBV5-1; 7 nucleotides match TRBD1. The receptor comes from a woman in her sixties with acute or convalescent COVID-19. The CDR3 DNA sequence: TGCGCCAGCAGCCCCGGGACAGCTCGGGAGACCCAGTACTTC. It yields the protein CASSPGTARETQYF.